These 18 T cell receptor delta chains share one sample of origin, sequenced in a study of γδ T cells in repeated Plasmodium falciparum infection. Bulk repertoires came from Vgamma9/Vdelta2+ or Vdelta2-negative gammadelta T cells flow-sorted from PBMC. TCRdb reapplied CATT to the multiplex PCR reads. The sample includes 40,000 to 55,000 delta-chain clones, roughly 2% of them seen just once. Sequenced sample: gamma-delta T cells from blood. Receptors originate from a pool of human donors (malaria-infected and uninfected, not separated).

As regards this clone: Given a far larger clone just one base away, this is likely a sequencing read error. This sequence joins TRDV2 and TRDJ3; 13 bases match TRDD3. Germline matching of the DNA provided the J gene here, since TCRdb leaves it blank. The CDR3 has 21 residues. CDR1 and CDR2 from the germline V gene are GEAIGNYY and EKD. Written as DNA, the CDR3 is TGCGCCTGTGACACCGTACTGGGGGATACGCTTAGCTCCTGGGACACCCGACAGATGTTTTTC. Protein sequence: CACDTVLGDTLSSWDTRQMFF.

This clone was observed many times. The TCRdb protein, from a much larger clone, departs from this DNA's translation at residue 7, likely by read error; the protein shown derives from the DNA. The chain uses TRDV3 and TRDJ1; possible D gene TRDD2, 5 bases. TCRdb gives no J gene; it was assigned here by matching the DNA to germline. The germline V gene has CDR1 TVYSNPD and CDR2 GDNSRS (reference sequence). This CDR3 region has 20 residues. V dropped 4 bases and J dropped 0 bases, with 33 bases sitting between them. The CDR3 sequence is CAYKTYRVATVSTYTDKLIF. The CDR3 DNA reads as TGTGCCTACAAAACCTACCGGGTTGCCACCGTATCCACTTACACCGATAAACTCATCTTT.

This clone showed up just a few times. The protein that TCRdb holds for this DNA derives from a much larger clone and differs from the translated DNA at residue 13, which likely indicates a read error; the protein shown here is translated from the DNA. Called V gene: TRDV2; the J gene was not called. The CDR3 length is 15 residues. CDR1 is GEAIGNYY, CDR2 EKD, per germline. CDR3 sequence (DNA): TGTGCCTGTGACACCGTAACCGAAAGAACCGATAAACCCATCTTT. Amino acid sequence: CACDTVTERTDKPIF.

The sample holds a few counts of this clone. TCRdb's entry gives the protein of a much larger clone, which mismatches this DNA's translation at residue 19, likely from a read error; the protein reported here is translated from the DNA. The rearrangement uses TRDV3 and TRDJ1; 12 nucleotides agree with TRDD3. Assignment of the J gene here rests on matching the DNA to germline, because TCRdb gives none. Per the germline V gene, CDR1 is TVYSNPD and CDR2 is GDNSRS (reference sequence). The CDR3 is made up of 23 amino acids. CDR3 nucleotides: TGTGCCTTTAGGCTGTACCCTACGCTGAAACACTGGGGGATACCGAAGTACACCGAGAAACTCATCTTT. Translating gives CAFRLYPTLKHWGIPKYTEKLIF.

Comment on this clone: This DNA's translation and the protein TCRdb lists, from a much larger clone, do not match at residue 16, likely due to a read error; the protein shown is translated from the DNA. The genes are TRDV1 and TRDJ1, with 7 bases aligning to TRDD2. Matching the DNA to germline supplied the J gene, which TCRdb does not give. Trimming removed 3 bases from V and 5 bases from J; junction bases left unmatched: 27. The CDR3 has 21 residues. The germline CDR1 and CDR2 sequences are TSWWSYY and QGS. The chain's CDR3 is CALGDGAFQSLFTLPVDKLIF. The CDR3 DNA is TGTGCTCTTGGGGATGGGGCCTTCCAATCCCTCTTTACCCTTCCTGTAGATAAACTCATCTTT.

Turning to this clone: The protein given by TCRdb reflects a much larger clone and differs at residue 5 from this DNA's translation, likely from a read error; the protein shown is the DNA's translation. The same CDR3 can be traced to other DNA sequences in this sample. The J gene is TRDJ1, the V gene TRDV1; 12 bases agree with TRDD3. TCRdb carries no J gene annotation; the J gene was assigned here by matching the DNA with germline. Germline values: CDR1 TSWWSYY, CDR2 QGS. The CDR3 covers 20 residues. Losses at the gene ends were 5 bases for V and 5 bases for J; bases not matched to a gene: 21. CDR3 in DNA: TGTGCTCTTGGGAGTGGGAAGACCCCCTGGACTGGGGGATACCGAGATAAACTCATCTTT. The encoded protein is CALGSGKTPWTGGYRDKLIF.

Turning to this clone: The likely explanation is a read error, given a far larger clone one base away. The sample holds other DNA sequences that translate to the same CDR3. This chain joins TRDV1 and TRDJ2; weak D call: TRDD3 (6 bases). TCRdb lists no J gene, so it was determined here by aligning the DNA to germline. The CDR3 sequence is 20 residues long. From germline, CDR1 is TSWWSYY and CDR2 QGS. The CDR3 bases are TGCGCTCTTGGGGAAATCTTTAATACCATTTCAACCTTTTTACTGGGACAACTCTTCTTT. This sequence encodes CALGEIFNTISTFLLGQLFF.

In its sample, this clone was seen a few times. The protein that TCRdb holds for this DNA derives from a much larger clone and differs from the translated DNA at residue 3, which likely indicates a read error; the protein shown here is translated from the DNA. Other nucleotide sequences from this sample produce the same CDR3. V gene TRDV3 combines with J gene TRDJ1; 8 bases match TRDD3. No J segment appears in TCRdb, so it was assigned here by matching the sequence to germline. The junction had 24 bases not matched to a gene; V was cut back by 3 bases and J by 0 bases. From germline, CDR1 is TVYSNPD and CDR2 GDNSRS (reference sequence). This CDR3 spans 20 amino acids. The CDR3 loop is CALGSTYWGCPLMYTDKLIF. The CDR3 DNA sequence: TGTGCCTTAGGGTCTACGTACTGGGGGTGTCCCCTCATGTACACCGATAAACTCATCTTT.

This clone was observed a few times. A read error is likely here: a far larger clone is one base away. This sample also contains other DNA sequences that code for the same CDR3. This sequence joins TRDV1 and TRDJ1; a weak D match, TRDD3 (6 bases). Because TCRdb records no J gene, it was assigned here through a match of the DNA to germline. Germline V gene sequence: CDR1 TSWWSYY, CDR2 QGS. CDR3 length equals 17 residues. CDR3 DNA sequence: TGTGCTCTTGGGCCCCCGGGGGACCTACCGTACACCGACAAACTCATCTTT. Amino acids: CALGPPGDLPYTDKLIF.

This clone was picked up many times. This chain joins TRDV1 and TRDJ1, with 9 bases that match TRDD3. The trim removed 2 bases at V and 0 bases at J, leaving 13 bases unmatched. Germline V lookup: CDR1 TSWWSYY, CDR2 QGS. The CDR3 covers 19 residues. The CDR3 sequence is CALGEGITGGDTHTDKLIF. In DNA form, the CDR3 reads TGTGCTCTTGGGGAAGGGATTACTGGGGGAGATACACACACCGATAAACTCATCTTT.

This clone was picked up many times. The chain couples TRDV1 to TRDJ1; TRDD3 matches at 11 bases. The CDR3 runs 27 residues. The junction had 41 bases not matched to a gene; V was cut back by 1 base and J by 7 bases. Germline-derived CDR1 and CDR2 are TSWWSYY and QGS. This chain's CDR3 is CALGEPTFTFLNGGYARSLNPSSKLIF. CDR3 in DNA: TGTGCTCTTGGGGAACCGACCTTCACCTTCCTCAATGGGGGATACGCTAGATCTCTTAACCCCTCCTCTAAACTCATCTTT.

Ten or more counts support this clone. The protein given by TCRdb reflects a much larger clone and differs at residue 8 from this DNA's translation, likely from a read error; the protein shown is the DNA's translation. The gene calls are TRDV1 and TRDJ1, with D possibly being TRDD3 (5 bases). Trimming took 1 base from V and 0 from J, leaving 21 bases between them. Germline V lookup: CDR1 TSWWSYY, CDR2 QGS. The CDR3 has 19 residues. CDR3 region: CALGEPHTNAGGHTDKLIF. The CDR3 DNA sequence: TGTGCTCTTGGGGAACCCCACACTAATGCAGGGGGGCACACCGATAAACTCATCTTT.

A word on this clone: The translation of this DNA and the TCRdb protein of a much larger clone differ at residue 19, probably owing to a read error; the protein shown here is translated from the DNA. DNA of the CDR3: TGTGCTCTTGGGGAATCCGGCTGGCGGGGATACGTTTCTCCGGATTTGGTACTCACCTTT. It yields the protein CALGESGWRGYVSPDLVLTF. The V gene is given as TRDV1, and no J gene call is available; TRDD3, the table's D call, was not compared with the DNA. CDR3 size: 20 residues. Germline CDR1 reads TSWWSYY; CDR2 reads QGS.

Turning to this clone: Translating this DNA gives a protein that differs at residue 17 from the TCRdb one, which belongs to a much larger clone; a read error is likely, and the protein shown is this translation. This sequence joins TRAV38-2/DV8 and TRDJ1, with 11 nucleotides matching TRDD3. No J segment appears in TCRdb, so it was assigned here by matching the sequence to germline. The CDR3 runs to 20 residues. The germline gives CDR1 TSESDYY, CDR2 QEAYKQQN. The CDR3, as DNA: TGTGCTTATATAGTCCTGACTGATGGGGGATACGGGCCGTACACCGATGAACTCATCTTT. It yields the protein CAYIVLTDGGYGPYTDELIF.

This clone occurred many times. With only one base between it and a far larger clone, this is likely a read error. The same CDR3 arises from other DNA sequences in this sample as well. The rearrangement joins TRDV1 to TRDJ1; 13 nucleotides agree with TRDD3. This CDR3 has 24 residues. Germline V lookup: CDR1 TSWWSYY, CDR2 QGS. The CDR3 sequence: CALGEAVGTVKTPYWGIRTDKLIF. The DNA of the CDR3 is TGTGCTCTTGGGGAAGCGGTAGGAACGGTCAAAACTCCGTACTGGGGGATACGCACCGACAAACTCATCTTT.

This clone was counted between two and nine times. The amino acid sequence in TCRdb belongs to a much larger clone and departs from this DNA's translation at residue 9, likely a sequencing read error; the sequence shown is translated from the DNA. V is TRDV1 and J is TRDJ1; D remains unclear. Germline matching of the DNA provided the J gene here, since TCRdb leaves it blank. The CDR3 has 14 residues. Germline V gene lookup returns CDR1 TSWWSYY and CDR2 QGS. V gave up 4 bases and J gave up 7 bases, with 16 bases separating them. The CDR3 bases are TGTGCTCTTGGGGGGTTTCCCTTTGGCGGTAAACTCATCTTT. As protein: CALGGFPFGGKLIF.

This clone was counted at least ten times. This is likely an artifact of a read error, given a far larger clone one base away. This sample also contains other DNA sequences that code for the same CDR3. The chain recombines TRAV38-2/DV8 with TRDJ1; 11 bases fit TRDD3. Germline-derived CDR1 and CDR2 are TSESDYY and QEAYKQQN. The CDR3 totals 17 residues. The CDR3 DNA reads as TGTGCCTTCCAGGGGGATGGGGGATACGGTGGCACCGATAAGCTCATCTTT. Translated: CAFQGDGGYGGTDKLIF.

This clone was picked up many times. A much larger clone sits a single nucleotide away, making a read error possible. The chain links TRDV1 to TRDJ1; TRDD3 matches 9 bases. The CDR3 is made up of 18 amino acids. The trim removed 0 bases at V and 4 bases at J, leaving 12 bases unmatched. In germline, CDR1 is TSWWSYY, CDR2 QGS. The CDR3 DNA sequence: TGTGCTCTTGGGGAACTCAGCCTACAGGGGGATACTGTCGATAAACTCATCTTT. As protein: CALGELSLQGDTVDKLIF.